This T cell receptor (beta chain) was captured by sequencing in a study of spatial heterogeneity in lung cancer. Study-wide context: Each time, sequencing found more beta-chain sequences than alpha-chain sequences. Study-wide results and limits: Ubiquitous expanded tumor TCRs showed up in blood more at resection than follow-up.

V was shortened by 0 bases and J by 0 bases, with 6 bases between the two germline ends. This CDR3 is built from 15 residues. The germline V gene has CDR1 DFQATT and CDR2 SNEGSKA (reference sequence). The time point: sample taken at primary tumor resection. Unsorted whole RNA of tumor, nontumor lung or frozen PBMC was sequenced. Patients with untreated early-stage non-small cell lung cancer, numbering roughly 69, were the donors. This clonotype was seen more than once but under ten times. Its target is not known. Each TCR cDNA molecule carried a unique molecular identifier. TCRdb re-called the 5' RACE reads through MiXCR, storing one row per CDR3 protein. The table lists some 41,000 distinct CDR3 sequences, approximately 6.8% of them singletons.

V is TRBV20-1 and J is TRBJ1-6; D is uncertain. This clonotype was obtained from a female donor with early-stage non-small cell lung cancer. The sequenced sample was PBMCs, obtained at surgery. This CDR3 reads CSAREQFSYNSPLHF. The CDR3 region has the DNA TGCAGTGCTAGAGAGCAGTTCTCCTATAATTCACCCCTCCACTTT.